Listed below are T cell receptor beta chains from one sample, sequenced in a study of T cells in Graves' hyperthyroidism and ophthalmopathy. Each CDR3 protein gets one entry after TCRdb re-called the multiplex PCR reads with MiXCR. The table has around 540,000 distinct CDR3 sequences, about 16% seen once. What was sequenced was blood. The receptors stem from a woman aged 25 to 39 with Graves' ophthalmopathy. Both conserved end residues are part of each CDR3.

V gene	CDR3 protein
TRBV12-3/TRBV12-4	CASSLPGSGYTF
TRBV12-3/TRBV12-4	CASSFHSSQGEQYF
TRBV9	CASSVGYAAEAFF
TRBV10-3	CAISGVHEGSYEQYF
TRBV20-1	CSARDFRSSGANVLTF
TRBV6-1	CASNLSGSYEQYF
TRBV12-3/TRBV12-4	CASVEGAEETQYF
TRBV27	CASSWVGQGYSPLHF
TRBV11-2	CASSPRQGEQETQYF
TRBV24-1	CATSDLQGSQDTQYF
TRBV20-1	CSASDRAHYEQYF
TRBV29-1	CSVRDRDQPQHF
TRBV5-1	CASSLGGSPYHEQYF
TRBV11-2	CASSPGLSYEQFF
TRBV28	CASSPSGRKYNEQFF
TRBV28	CASEGTNQPQHF
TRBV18	CASSPPRSPDTQYF
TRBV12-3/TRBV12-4	CASSPGTGGLNTEAFF
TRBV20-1	CSAEERDTDTQYF
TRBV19	CASNQQDTEAFF
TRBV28	CASSLSGLGVYEQYF
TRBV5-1	CASSFFSAGSYEQYF
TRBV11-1	CASSLWGSSTDTQYF
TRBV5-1	CASNALGTSEVGELFF
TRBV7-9	CASSPTGGYTEAFF